A selection of T cell receptor beta chains follows, all from one sample in a study of T cells in Graves' hyperthyroidism and ophthalmopathy. TCRdb used MiXCR to reprocess the multiplex PCR reads, holding one entry per CDR3 protein. This table has approximately 58,000 distinct CDR3 sequences, around half appearing once. Sequencing input: blood. These receptors were taken from a woman in her twenties or thirties with Graves' ophthalmopathy. CDR3s leave out the opening cysteine and the closing phenylalanine or tryptophan. Clone size is stated in some rows and not others, as once, few, many or a class when expanded.

many | TRBV6-4 | ASSETGNYGYT
- | TRBV20-1 | SASGIRDRVKDTQY
few | TRBV30 | AWSGAKNIQY
many | TRBV19 | ASSYRDTEAF
many | TRBV2 | ASKGETQY
many | TRBV9 | ASSQDRGRDTQY
- | TRBV18 | ASSPPIAMNTEAF
- | TRBV10-2 | ASSDRQPRRGYT
many | TRBV28 | ASTSAGVDTDTQY
- | TRBV18 | ASSPGIHSPLH
many | TRBV4-1 | ASSQGGGEETQY
many | TRBV6-5 | ASSNGQGRNQPQH
many | TRBV10-2 | ASSVFAGDSYNEQF
- | TRBV12-3/TRBV12-4 | ASSLGGARNQPLH
- | TRBV6-1 | ASFPEPNTGELS
many | TRBV12-3/TRBV12-4 | ASSFGTEGSVTYEQY
- | TRBV9 | ASSVLGGGNEQF
- | TRBV10-3 | AISEAGGANEKLF
many | TRBV7-8 | ASSPFGGGHYNEQF
- | TRBV12-3/TRBV12-4 | ASSRAGTVPDERY
many | TRBV11-2 | ASSLSYNSYEQY
many | TRBV12-3/TRBV12-4 | ASRMGFGNSPLH
once | TRBV20-1 | SAHLDDEQY
many | TRBV11-2 | ASSLDPSGSAGELF
once | TRBV5-4 | ASSLDVRTQY
- | TRBV7-9 | ASSFPRGPETQY
few | TRBV12-3/TRBV12-4 | ASSPGTGVFSPLH
many | TRBV4-1 | ASSQGALSQGYTEAF
few | TRBV18 | ASSEGGTSNQPQH
- | TRBV20-1 | SATGLAGGPAYEQY
many | TRBV7-2 | ASQGPQAGGGQDTQY
- | TRBV11-3 | ASSFSRDHEQY
- | TRBV5-1 | ASSFLASGASALT
many | TRBV12-1 | ASSFGGGRGAF
many | TRBV19 | ASRPGPLMNTEAF
many | TRBV14 | ASSRLGTSGNEQY
many | TRBV9 | ASSVGPEHNQPQH
many | TRBV27 | ASSAEGKETQY
many | TRBV29-1 | SVEVGLGTAQGKLF
- | TRBV10-3 | AISESSGSYEQY
- | TRBV10-3 | ASSPNGVGTDAF
once | TRBV12-3/TRBV12-4 | ASREEGNTIY
once | TRBV20-1 | SASGTASYEQY
- | TRBV2 | ASRPGQANYGYT
many | TRBV5-1 | ASSPQGGVNYEQY
- | TRBV2 | ASRGQANQPQH
once | TRBV10-2 | ASSDWTSIGTGTQSGANVLT